This TCR beta chain comes out of a study of CD8+CD57+ T cells in acquired aplastic anemia. CD8+CD57+ cell expansion, shown by flow cytometry, had occurred in the patients selected for sequencing. The use of genomic DNA as template underpinned the TCR beta VDJ and CDR3 profiling. TCRdb passed the reads through MiXCR, listing each CDR3 protein once. The top ten clones hold approximately 0.82% of a sample with under 500,000 distinct CDR3 sequences, about a third of them seen once. The junction had 9 bases not matched to a gene; V was cut back by 7 bases and J by 2 bases. CDR1 MNHGY and CDR2 SVAAGI come from the germline V gene. CDR3 length: 15 amino acids.

The receptor was isolated from a human donor with aplastic anemia. V gene TRBV6-9 combines with J gene TRBJ2-3; 7 nucleotides line up with TRBD2. The sample consisted of sorted CD4+, CD8+, or CD8+CD57+ T cells (not recorded which) from PBMCs. CDR3 region: CASISLGRATDTQYF. The CDR3 region has the DNA TGTGCCAGCATATCCCTTGGGAGGGCCACAGATACGCAGTATTTT.